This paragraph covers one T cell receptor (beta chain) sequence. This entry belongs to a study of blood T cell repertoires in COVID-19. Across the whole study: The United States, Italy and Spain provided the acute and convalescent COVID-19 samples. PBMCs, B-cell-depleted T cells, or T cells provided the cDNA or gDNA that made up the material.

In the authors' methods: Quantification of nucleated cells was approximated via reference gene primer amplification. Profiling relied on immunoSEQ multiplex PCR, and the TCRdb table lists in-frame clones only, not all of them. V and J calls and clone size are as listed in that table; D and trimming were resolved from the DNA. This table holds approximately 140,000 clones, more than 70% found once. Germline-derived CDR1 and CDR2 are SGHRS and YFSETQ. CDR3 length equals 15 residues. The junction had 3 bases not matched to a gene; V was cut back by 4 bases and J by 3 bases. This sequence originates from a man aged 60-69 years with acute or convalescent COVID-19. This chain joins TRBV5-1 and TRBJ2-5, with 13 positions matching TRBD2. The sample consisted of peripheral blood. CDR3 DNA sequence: TGCGCCAGCAGCCCGGGGACTAGCGGGGAAGAGACCCAGTACTTC. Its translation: CASSPGTSGEETQYF.